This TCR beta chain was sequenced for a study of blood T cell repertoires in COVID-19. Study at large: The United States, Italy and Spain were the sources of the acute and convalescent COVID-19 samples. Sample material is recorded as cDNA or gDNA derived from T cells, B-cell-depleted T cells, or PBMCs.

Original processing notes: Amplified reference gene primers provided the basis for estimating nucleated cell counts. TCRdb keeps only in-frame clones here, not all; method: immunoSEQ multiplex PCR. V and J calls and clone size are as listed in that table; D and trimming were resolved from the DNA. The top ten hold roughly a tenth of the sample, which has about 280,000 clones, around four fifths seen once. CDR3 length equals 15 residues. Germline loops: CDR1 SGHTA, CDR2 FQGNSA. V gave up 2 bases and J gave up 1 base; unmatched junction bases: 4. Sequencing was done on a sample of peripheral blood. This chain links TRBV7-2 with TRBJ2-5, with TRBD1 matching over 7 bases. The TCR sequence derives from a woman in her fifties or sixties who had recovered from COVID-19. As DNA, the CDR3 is TGTGCCAGCAGCTTAAGGGGGCCCGGCCAAGAGACCCAGTACTTC. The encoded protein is CASSLRGPGQETQYF.